This entry is about one T cell receptor (beta chain). Its target is unknown. These data are taken from a study of T cell responses to AZD1222 COVID-19 vaccine. The study, taken as a whole, reports: Spike was spanned by vaccine-associated CD4 TCRs, which were dominant at 160-218 and 743-854. Unmutated variant regions reportedly attract nearly half of all spike-specific TCRs.

With 0 bases clipped from V and 7 bases from J, the junction kept 3 bases outside the gene matches. This CDR3 spans 14 amino acids. CDR1 SGHTA and CDR2 FQGTGA come from the germline V gene. Assay: immunoSEQ multiplex PCR; the TCRdb copy retains only in-frame clones and omits some. The sample consists of some 110,000 clones, approximately 85% of them appearing once. The clonotype originates from an adult in good health. The gene calls are TRBV7-3 and TRBJ2-1; TRBD1 matches 7 bases. The sequencing used peripheral blood, collected on day 0 of MenACWY control vaccination. The CDR3 here is CASSLTDRINEQFF. The CDR3 DNA follows: TGTGCCAGCAGCTTAACGGACAGGATAAATGAGCAGTTCTTC.